The table lists the clone carrying this T cell receptor (beta chain) with many counts. CDR1 is SGHRS and CDR2 is YFSETQ in the germline V gene. The J segment lost 0 bases and the V segment lost 4 bases, leaving 7 bases of the junction unmatched. This CDR3 is built from 16 residues. For Graves' hyperthyroidism to be stable, ophthalmopathy could not progress within 18 months. The hyperthyroidism was newly diagnosed and had lasted under 2 months; the patients were aged 18 to 65. Diagnosis relied on clinical symptoms, serum thyroxine and TRAb, thyroid ultrasound and orbital computed tomography. This sample is part of a study of T cells in Graves' hyperthyroidism and ophthalmopathy. Amplification targeted TCR beta CDR3 regions from RNA transcripts. The HTBI primer set drove a first-round RT-PCR of the TCR CDR3. TCRdb fed the multiplex PCR reads into MiXCR, producing one record per CDR3 protein. The sample yields approximately 430,000 distinct CDR3 sequences, 15% to 19% seen once.

The receptor was derived from a woman between 18 and 29 years old with Graves' hyperthyroidism. The V call is TRBV5-1, the J call TRBJ2-3; 8 bases agree with TRBD1. The sample was blood. CDR3 region: CASSRGTGDSTDTQYF. In nucleotides, the CDR3 is TGCGCCAGCAGCCGCGGGACAGGCGATAGCACAGATACGCAGTATTTT. Combining the CDR3 with reference TRBV5-1 and TRBJ2-3 gives the whole variable domain KAGVTQTPRYLIKTRGQQVTLSCSPISGHRSVSWYQQTPGQGLQFLFEYFSETQRNKGNFPGRFSGRQFSNSRSEMNVSTLELGDSALYLCASSRGTGDSTDTQYFGPGTRLTVL.